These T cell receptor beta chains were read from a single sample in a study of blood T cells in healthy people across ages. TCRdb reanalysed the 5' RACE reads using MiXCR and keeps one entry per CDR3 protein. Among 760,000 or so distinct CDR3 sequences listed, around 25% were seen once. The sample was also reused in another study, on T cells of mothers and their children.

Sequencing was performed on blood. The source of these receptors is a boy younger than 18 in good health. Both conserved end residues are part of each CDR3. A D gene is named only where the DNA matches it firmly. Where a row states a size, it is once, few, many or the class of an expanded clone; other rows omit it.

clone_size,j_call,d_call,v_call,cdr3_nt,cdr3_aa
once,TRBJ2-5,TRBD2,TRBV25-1,TGTGCCAGCAGTGGATACGGGACTAGCGGGGGCCTTGGGGAGACCCAGTACTTC,CASSGYGTSGGLGETQYF
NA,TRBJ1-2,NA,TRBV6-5,TGTGCCAGCAGTTACGAGGGGGAGTATGGCTACACCTTC,CASSYEGEYGYTF
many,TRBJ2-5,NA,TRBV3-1,TGTGCCAGCAGCCAAGATCTAGAGCAGTACTTC,CASSQDLEQYF
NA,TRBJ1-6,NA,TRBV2,TGTGCCAGCATGCTTACTGGTTCACCCCTCCACTTT,CASMLTGSPLHF
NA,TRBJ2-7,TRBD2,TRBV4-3,TGCGCCAGCAGCCAACCTCTAGCGGGGGTCTCCTACGAGCAGTACTTC,CASSQPLAGVSYEQYF
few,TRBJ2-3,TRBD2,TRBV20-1,TGCAGTGCTACGAGGGGACTAGCTAAGGAAGGAGATACGCAGTATTTT,CSATRGLAKEGDTQYF
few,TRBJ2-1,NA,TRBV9,TGTGCCAGCAGCGGGACTAACTCCTACAATGAGCAGTTCTTC,CASSGTNSYNEQFF
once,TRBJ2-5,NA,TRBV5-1,TGCGCCAGCAGGGGGGCCGGGACCAAAGAGACCCAGTACTTC,CASRGAGTKETQYF
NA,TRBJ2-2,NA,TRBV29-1,TGCAGCGTTCCTGGGGCTAGCTTAAACACCGGGGAGCTGTTTTTT,CSVPGASLNTGELFF
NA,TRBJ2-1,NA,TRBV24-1,TGTGCCACCAGTGATGCAGAGAACGATGAGCAGTTCTTC,CATSDAENDEQFF
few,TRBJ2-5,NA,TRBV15,TGTGCCACCAGCCGTGATAGCGGCCAAGAGACCCAGTACTTC,CATSRDSGQETQYF
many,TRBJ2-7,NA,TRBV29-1,TGCAGCGTTGAAGGGGACAGCGGGCTGAGCTACGAGCAGTACTTC,CSVEGDSGLSYEQYF
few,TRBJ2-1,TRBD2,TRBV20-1,TGCAGTGCTAGAGATCGGACTAGCGGAAAGTACAATGAGCAGTTCTTC,CSARDRTSGKYNEQFF
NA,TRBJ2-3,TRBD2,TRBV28,TGTGCCAGCTGTTCCGCGGTTGCGGGAGGGGTAACAGATACGCAGTATTTT,CASCSAVAGGVTDTQYF
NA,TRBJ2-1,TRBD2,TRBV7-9,TGTGCCAGCAGCCCCCGACTAGCGGGGGACCTCTACAATGAGCAGTTCTTC,CASSPRLAGDLYNEQFF
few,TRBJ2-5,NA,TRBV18,TGTGCCGGCTCACCACCGGGAGAGGAGACCCAGTACTTC,CAGSPPGEETQYF
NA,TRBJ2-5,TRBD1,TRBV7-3,TGTGCCAGCAGCTTAGCAGGGGGCTCTTTGGAGACCCAGTACTTC,CASSLAGGSLETQYF
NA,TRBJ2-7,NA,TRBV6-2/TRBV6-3,TGTGCCAGCACCGATCTGGGGCGGGCCTACGAGCAGTACTTC,CASTDLGRAYEQYF
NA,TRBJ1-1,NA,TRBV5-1,TGCGCCAGCAGCTTGAGGCAGGGTTACATCGAAGCTTTCTTT,CASSLRQGYIEAFF
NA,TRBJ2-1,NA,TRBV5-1,TGCGCCAGCAGCTTGGGGATAGCGGATGAGCAGTTCTTC,CASSLGIADEQFF
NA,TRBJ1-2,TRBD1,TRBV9,TGTGCCAGCAGCGTAGGGTCCCCCGCGGACAGGGCCAACTATGGCTACACCTTC,CASSVGSPADRANYGYTF
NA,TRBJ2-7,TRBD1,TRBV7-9,TGTGCCAGCAGCTTAGCCGGGACAGCCGAGCAGTACTTC,CASSLAGTAEQYF
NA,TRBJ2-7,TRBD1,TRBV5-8,TGTGCCAGCAGCTTATACACAGGGGTAGGCGAGCAGTACTTC,CASSLYTGVGEQYF
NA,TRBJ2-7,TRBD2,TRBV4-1,TGCGCCAGCAGCCAATCGACTAGCAACTACGAGCAGTACTTC,CASSQSTSNYEQYF
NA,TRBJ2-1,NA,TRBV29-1,TGCAGCGTTGTCGAAAACAATTACAATGAGCAGTTCTTC,CSVVENNYNEQFF
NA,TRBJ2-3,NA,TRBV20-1,TGTAGTGCTAGACTAGGTAGTCGTGGAGATACGCAGTATTTT,CSARLGSRGDTQYF
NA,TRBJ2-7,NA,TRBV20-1,TGCAGTGCTAGCCTTCCGGACAAAGATAATTCCTACGAGCAGTACTTC,CSASLPDKDNSYEQYF
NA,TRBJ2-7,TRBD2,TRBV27,TGTGCCAGCAGTCGCGGGGGAAAAGTAAGCTCCTACGAGCAGTACTTC,CASSRGGKVSSYEQYF
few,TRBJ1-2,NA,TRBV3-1,TGTGCCAGCAGCCAAGGGCTCGGGAACTATGGCTACACCTTC,CASSQGLGNYGYTF
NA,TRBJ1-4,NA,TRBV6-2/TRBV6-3,TGTGCCAGCAGTAAGGCCCCGGCCTCCCTACACCCAGCAACTAATGAAAAACTGTTTTTT,CASSKAPASLHPATNEKLFF
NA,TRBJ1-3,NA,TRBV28,TGTGCCAGCAGCTCAGGGGACCTCTCTGGAAACACCATATATTTT,CASSSGDLSGNTIYF
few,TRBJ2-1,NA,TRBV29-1,TGCAGCGTTGAAGGCTTGACAGGCAGCTCCTACAATGAGCAGTTCTTC,CSVEGLTGSSYNEQFF
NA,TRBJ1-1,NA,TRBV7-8,TGTGCCAGCAGCCCCGAGTTGGGATCGGTAAACACTGAAGCTTTCTTT,CASSPELGSVNTEAFF
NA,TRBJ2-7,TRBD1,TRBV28,TGTGCCAGCAGTGATCAGGGGGAACAGTACTTC,CASSDQGEQYF
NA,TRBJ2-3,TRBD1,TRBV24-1,TGTGCCACCAGTGATGCCGGGGACAGGACTAGCACAGATACGCAGTATTTT,CATSDAGDRTSTDTQYF
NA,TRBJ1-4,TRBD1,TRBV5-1,TGCGCCAGCAGTATCACAGGGGTATCTAATGAAAAACTGTTTTTT,CASSITGVSNEKLFF
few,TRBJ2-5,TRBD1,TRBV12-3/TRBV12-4,TGTGCCAGCAGTTCCCCCGTCGACAGGGGGCTAGCTCATTTTCCGTACTTC,CASSSPVDRGLAHFPYF
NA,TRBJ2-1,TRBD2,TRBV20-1,TGCAGTGCTAGGCTAGCGGGGGGTTACAATGAGCAGTTCTTC,CSARLAGGYNEQFF
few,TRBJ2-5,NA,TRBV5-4,TGTGCCAGCAGCTTCATAGCGGCGGAGGAAGAGACCCAGTACTTC,CASSFIAAEEETQYF
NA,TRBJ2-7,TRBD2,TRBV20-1,TGCAGTGCTAGAGATGGGTCTAGCGGGGAGTACGAGCAGTACTTC,CSARDGSSGEYEQYF
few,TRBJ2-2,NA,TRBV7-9,TGTGCCAGCAGCTTACCAAGACAGGAGCTGTTTTTT,CASSLPRQELFF
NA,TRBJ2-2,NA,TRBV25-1,TGTGCCAGCCTTGGGGTCACCGGGGAGCTGTTTTTT,CASLGVTGELFF
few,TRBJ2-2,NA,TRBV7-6,TGTGCCAGCAGCAAATCCGGGGAGCTGTTTTTT,CASSKSGELFF
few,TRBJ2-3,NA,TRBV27,TGTGCCAGCAGTATAACCCTCGAACAGGGCCCAGATACGCAGTATTTT,CASSITLEQGPDTQYF